This T cell receptor (beta chain) was recovered during a study of early T cells in non-severe SARS-CoV-2 infection. From germline, CDR1 is LGHNA and CDR2 YSLEER. V lost 0 bases, J lost 0 bases, and 15 bases lay in between. The CDR3 extends over 18 amino acids. This clonotype was recorded at least ten times. One entry per CDR3 protein, called by TCRdb with MiXCR from the 5' RACE reads. Of fewer than 95,000 distinct CDR3 sequences in the sample, about 15% were seen once. The sequence was collected from an adult who was a healthcare worker with PCR-confirmed SARS-CoV-2 infection or an uninfected control (not recorded which). This chain links TRBV4-3 with TRBJ2-4; possibly TRBD1 for D (6 bases). The material sequenced was whole blood, taken at baseline. The CDR3 is CASSQDLWGLGAKNIQYF. In DNA form, the CDR3 reads TGCGCCAGCAGCCAAGATCTTTGGGGGCTAGGAGCCAAAAACATTCAGTACTTC.